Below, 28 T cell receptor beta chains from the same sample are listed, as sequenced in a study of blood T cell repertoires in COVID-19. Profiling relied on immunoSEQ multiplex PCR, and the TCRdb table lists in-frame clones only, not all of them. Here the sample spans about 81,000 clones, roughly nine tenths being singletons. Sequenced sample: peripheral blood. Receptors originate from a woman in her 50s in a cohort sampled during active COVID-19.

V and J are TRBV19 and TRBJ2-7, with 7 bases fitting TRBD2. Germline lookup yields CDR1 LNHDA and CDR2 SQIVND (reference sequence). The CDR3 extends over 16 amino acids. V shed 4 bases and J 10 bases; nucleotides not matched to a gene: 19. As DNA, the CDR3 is TGTGCCAGTAGTACGATCGCAGGCACGCGGGAGACCCCTCAGTACTTC. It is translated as CASSTIAGTRETPQYF.

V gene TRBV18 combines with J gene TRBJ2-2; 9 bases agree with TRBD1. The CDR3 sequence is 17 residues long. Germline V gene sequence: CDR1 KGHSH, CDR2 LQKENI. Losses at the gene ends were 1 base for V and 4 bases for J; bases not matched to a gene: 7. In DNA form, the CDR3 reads TGTGCCAGCTCACCACGAATCGGGACAGGGACCACCGGGGAGCTGTTTTTT. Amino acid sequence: CASSPRIGTGTTGELFF.

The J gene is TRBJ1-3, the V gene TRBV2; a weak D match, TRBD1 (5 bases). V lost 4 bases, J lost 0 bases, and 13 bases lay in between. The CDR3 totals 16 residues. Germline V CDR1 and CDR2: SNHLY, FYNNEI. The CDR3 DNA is TGTGCCAGCAGTGTGTTACCAGGGCTCTCTGGAAACACCATATATTTT. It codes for CASSVLPGLSGNTIYF.

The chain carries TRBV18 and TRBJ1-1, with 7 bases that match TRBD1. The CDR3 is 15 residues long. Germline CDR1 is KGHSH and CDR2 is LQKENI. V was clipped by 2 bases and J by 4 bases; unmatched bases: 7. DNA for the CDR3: TGTGCCAGCTCACCAGTCAGACAGGGTGTCACTGAAGCTTTCTTT. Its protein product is CASSPVRQGVTEAFF.

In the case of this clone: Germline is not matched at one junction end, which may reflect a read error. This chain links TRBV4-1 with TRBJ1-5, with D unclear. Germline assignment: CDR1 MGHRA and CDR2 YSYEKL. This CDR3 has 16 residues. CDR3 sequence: CASSQVERSGNQPQHF. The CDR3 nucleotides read TGCGCCAGCAGTCAAGTGGAGCGGAGTGGCAATCAGCCCCAGCATTTT.

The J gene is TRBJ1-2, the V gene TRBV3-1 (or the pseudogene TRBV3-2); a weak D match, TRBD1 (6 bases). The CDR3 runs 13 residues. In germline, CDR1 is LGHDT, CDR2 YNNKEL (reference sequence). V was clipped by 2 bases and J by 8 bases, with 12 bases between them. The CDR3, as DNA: TGTGCCAGCAGCCAATCAGGGGACGGCGGCTACACCTTC. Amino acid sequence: CASSQSGDGGYTF.

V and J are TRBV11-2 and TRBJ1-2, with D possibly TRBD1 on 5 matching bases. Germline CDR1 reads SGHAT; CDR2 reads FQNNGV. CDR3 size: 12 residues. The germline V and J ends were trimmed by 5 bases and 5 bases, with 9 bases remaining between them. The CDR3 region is CASSRGGYGYTF. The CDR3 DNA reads TGTGCCAGCAGCCGGGGGGGGTATGGCTACACCTTC.

The CDR3 is CAITSGYEQYF. The CDR3 nucleotides read TGTGCCATCACTAGTGGGTACGAGCAGTACTTC. The V and J genes are TRBV10-3 and TRBJ2-7; D not certain. Trimming cost V 7 bases and J 4 bases, with 8 bases left between them. In germline, CDR1 is ENHRY, CDR2 SYGVKD. The CDR3 runs to 11 residues.

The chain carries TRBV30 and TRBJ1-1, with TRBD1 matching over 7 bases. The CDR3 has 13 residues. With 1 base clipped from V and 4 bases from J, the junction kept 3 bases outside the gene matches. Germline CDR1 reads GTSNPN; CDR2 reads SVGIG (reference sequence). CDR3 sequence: CAWSATGTTEAFF. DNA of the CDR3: TGTGCCTGGAGTGCGACAGGGACCACTGAAGCTTTCTTT.

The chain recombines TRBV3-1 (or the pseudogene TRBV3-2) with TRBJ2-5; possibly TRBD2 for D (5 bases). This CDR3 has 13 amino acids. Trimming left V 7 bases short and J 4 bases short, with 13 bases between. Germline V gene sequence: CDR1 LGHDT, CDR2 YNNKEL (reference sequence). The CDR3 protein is CASKGVRGETQYF. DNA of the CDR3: TGTGCCAGCAAGGGAGTCCGGGGAGAGACCCAGTACTTC.

The CDR3 region has the DNA TGTGCCACCAGCAGAGGGGCCGGGGGGATCGATGAGCAGTTCTTC. Residues: CATSRGAGGIDEQFF. The chain is built from TRBV15 and TRBJ2-1; 7 bases agree with TRBD2. The CDR3 totals 15 residues. V lost 1 base, J lost 8 bases, and 8 bases stayed unmatched. CDR1 is LNHNV and CDR2 is YYDKDF in the germline V gene (reference sequence).

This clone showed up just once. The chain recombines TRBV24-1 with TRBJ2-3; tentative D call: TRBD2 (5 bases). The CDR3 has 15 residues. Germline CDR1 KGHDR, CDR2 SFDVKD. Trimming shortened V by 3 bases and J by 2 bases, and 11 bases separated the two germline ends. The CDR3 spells CATSDPDGLTDTQYF. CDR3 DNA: TGTGCCACCAGTGATCCGGACGGACTCACAGATACGCAGTATTTT.

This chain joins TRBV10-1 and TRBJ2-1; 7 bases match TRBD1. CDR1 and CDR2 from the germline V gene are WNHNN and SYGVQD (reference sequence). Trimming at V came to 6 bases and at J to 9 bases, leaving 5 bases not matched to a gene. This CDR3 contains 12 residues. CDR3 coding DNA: TGCGCCAGCAGCCGCGACAGGGTTGAGCAGTTCTTC. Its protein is CASSRDRVEQFF.

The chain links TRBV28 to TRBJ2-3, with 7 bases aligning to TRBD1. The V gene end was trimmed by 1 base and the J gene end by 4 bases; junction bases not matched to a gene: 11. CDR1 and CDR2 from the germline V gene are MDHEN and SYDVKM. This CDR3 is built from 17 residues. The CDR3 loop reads CASSLLWTGANADTQYF. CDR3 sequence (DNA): TGTGCCAGCAGTTTATTGTGGACAGGAGCAAATGCAGATACGCAGTATTTT.

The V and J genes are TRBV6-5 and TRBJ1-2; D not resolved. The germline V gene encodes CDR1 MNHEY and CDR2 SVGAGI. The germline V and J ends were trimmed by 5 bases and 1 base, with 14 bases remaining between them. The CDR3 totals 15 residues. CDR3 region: CASSPGILYNYGYTF. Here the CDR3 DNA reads TGTGCCAGCAGTCCCGGGATCTTATATAACTATGGCTACACCTTC.

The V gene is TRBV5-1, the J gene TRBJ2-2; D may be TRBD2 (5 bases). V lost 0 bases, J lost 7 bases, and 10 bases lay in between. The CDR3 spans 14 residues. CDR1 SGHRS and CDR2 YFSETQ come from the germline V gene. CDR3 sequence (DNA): TGCGCCAGCAGCTTGGATGTTCGGGGCGGGGAGCTGTTTTTT. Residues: CASSLDVRGGELFF.

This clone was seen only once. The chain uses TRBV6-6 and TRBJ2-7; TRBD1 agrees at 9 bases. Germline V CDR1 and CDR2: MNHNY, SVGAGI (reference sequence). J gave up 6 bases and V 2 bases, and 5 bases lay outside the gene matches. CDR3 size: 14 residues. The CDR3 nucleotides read TGTGCCAGCAGTTACGGACAGGGGACTGGCGAGCAGTACTTC. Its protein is CASSYGQGTGEQYF.

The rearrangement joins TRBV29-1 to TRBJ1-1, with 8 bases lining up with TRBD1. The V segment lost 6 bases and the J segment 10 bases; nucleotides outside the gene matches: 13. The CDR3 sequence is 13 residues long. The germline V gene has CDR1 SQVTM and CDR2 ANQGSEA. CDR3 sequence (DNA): TGCAGCGTCGGCCCACAGGGGGGTTCGGGAGCTTTCTTT. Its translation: CSVGPQGGSGAFF.

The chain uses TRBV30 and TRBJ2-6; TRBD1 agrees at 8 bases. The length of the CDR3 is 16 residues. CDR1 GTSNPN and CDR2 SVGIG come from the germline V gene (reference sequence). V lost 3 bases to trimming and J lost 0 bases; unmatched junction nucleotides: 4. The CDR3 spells CAWSAGGHSGANVLTF. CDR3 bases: TGTGCCTGGAGCGCAGGGGGCCACTCTGGGGCCAACGTCCTGACTTTC.

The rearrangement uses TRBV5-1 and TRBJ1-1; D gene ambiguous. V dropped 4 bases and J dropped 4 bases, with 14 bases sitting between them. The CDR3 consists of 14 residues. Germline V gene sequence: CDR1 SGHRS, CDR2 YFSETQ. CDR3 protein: CASSQRSEVTEAFF. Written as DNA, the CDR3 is TGCGCCAGCAGCCAGAGAAGCGAGGTCACTGAAGCTTTCTTT. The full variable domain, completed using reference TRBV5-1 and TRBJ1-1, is KAGVTQTPRYLIKTRGQQVTLSCSPISGHRSVSWYQQTPGQGLQFLFEYFSETQRNKGNFPGRFSGRQFSNSRSEMNVSTLELGDSALYLCASSQRSEVTEAFFGQGTRLTVV.

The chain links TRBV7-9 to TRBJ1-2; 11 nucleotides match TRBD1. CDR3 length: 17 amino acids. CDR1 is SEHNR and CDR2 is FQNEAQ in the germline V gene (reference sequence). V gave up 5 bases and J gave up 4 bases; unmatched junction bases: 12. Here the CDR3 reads CASSTARTGGAGYGYTF. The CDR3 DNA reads TGTGCCAGCAGCACCGCTCGGACAGGGGGCGCGGGCTATGGCTACACCTTC.

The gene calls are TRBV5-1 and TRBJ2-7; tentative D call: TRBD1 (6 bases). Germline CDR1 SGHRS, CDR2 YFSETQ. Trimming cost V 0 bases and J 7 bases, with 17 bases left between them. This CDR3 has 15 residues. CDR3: CASSLARQEIGEQYF. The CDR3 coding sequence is TGCGCCAGCAGCTTGGCCCGACAGGAAATTGGGGAGCAGTACTTC.

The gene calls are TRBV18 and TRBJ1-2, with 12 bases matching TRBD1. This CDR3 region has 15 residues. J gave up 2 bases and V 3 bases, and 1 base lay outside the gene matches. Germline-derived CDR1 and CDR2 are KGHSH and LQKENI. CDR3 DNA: TGTGCCAGCTCACCGGGGACAGGGGGCAACTATGGCTACACCTTC. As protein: CASSPGTGGNYGYTF.

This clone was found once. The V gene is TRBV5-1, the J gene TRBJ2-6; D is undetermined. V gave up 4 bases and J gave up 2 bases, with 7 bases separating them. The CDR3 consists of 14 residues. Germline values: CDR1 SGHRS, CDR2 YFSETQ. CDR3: CASSLSAGANVLTF. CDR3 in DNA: TGCGCCAGCAGCCTATCGGCTGGGGCCAACGTCCTGACTTTC.

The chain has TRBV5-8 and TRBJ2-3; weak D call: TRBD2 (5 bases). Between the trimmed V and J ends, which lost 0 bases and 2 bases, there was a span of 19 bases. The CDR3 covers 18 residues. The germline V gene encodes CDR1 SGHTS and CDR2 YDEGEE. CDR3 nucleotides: TGTGCCAGCAGCTTGGGGCTAGCCGTAGCTTTATCCACAGATACGCAGTATTTT. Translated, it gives CASSLGLAVALSTDTQYF.

In nucleotides, the CDR3 is TGTGCCAGCACCACAGGAGGGGCAGACCGAGCAGGGGCCAACGTCCTGACTTTC. Translated, it gives CASTTGGADRAGANVLTF. The V gene is TRBV28, the J gene TRBJ2-6; D is perhaps TRBD2 (6 bases). This CDR3 is built from 18 residues. Trimming took 7 bases from V and 4 from J, leaving 23 bases between them. Germline V gene sequence: CDR1 MDHEN, CDR2 SYDVKM.

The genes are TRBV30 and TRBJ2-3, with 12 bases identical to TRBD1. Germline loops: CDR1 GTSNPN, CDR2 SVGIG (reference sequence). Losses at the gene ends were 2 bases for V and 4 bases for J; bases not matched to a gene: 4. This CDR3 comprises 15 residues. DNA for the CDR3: TGTGCCTGGAGTCAGGGACAGGGGGCCCCAGATACGCAGTATTTT. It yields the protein CAWSQGQGAPDTQYF.

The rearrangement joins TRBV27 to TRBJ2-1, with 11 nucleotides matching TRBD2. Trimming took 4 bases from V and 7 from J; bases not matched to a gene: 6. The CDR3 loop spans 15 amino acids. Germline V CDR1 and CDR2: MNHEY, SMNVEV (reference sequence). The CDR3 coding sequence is TGTGCCAGCAGTTACAGGCTAGCGGGAGGAAATGAGCAGTTCTTC. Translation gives CASSYRLAGGNEQFF.